This TCR beta chain originates from a study of tumor and adjacent non-tumor tissue in lung cancer. The CDR3 consists of 13 residues. Three rounds of nested PCR, following a modified ARM-PCR protocol, produced the TCRbeta library. TCRdb recomputed calls from the multiplex PCR reads with MiXCR, one row per CDR3 protein. Of about 200,000 distinct CDR3 sequences in the sample, 70% to 75% were seen once. This clonotype was picked up many times. A junction boundary mismatches the germline segment, possibly from a read error. The template was RNA from unsorted bulk tissue. What was sequenced was lung tumor tissue. This TCR derives from a man aged 55-75 years with non-small cell lung cancer. The chain has TRBV12-3 or TRBV12-4 and TRBJ1-1, with 7 nucleotides matching TRBD1. DNA for the CDR3: TGTGCCAGCAATTTAGACAGGGAAACTGAAGCTTTCTTT. Its protein is CASNLDRETEAFF.